This paragraph covers one T cell receptor beta chain sequence. The entry originates in a study of shared clonotypes between healthy human individuals. Trimming cost V 1 base and J 1 base, with 8 bases left between them. The CDR3 is 15 residues long. Germline CDR1 is SGHTA and CDR2 is FQGNSA. Assay used: immunoSEQ multiplex PCR; TCRdb lists only in-frame clones, some missing. The data contain 2 million to 2.5 million clones, 90% to 96% of them singletons. This sequence originates from a man aged 18 to 29 in good health. Sequenced material: naive CD4+ T cells sorted from blood. Described subset: CD45RA+ positively selected. This chain connects TRBV7-2 to TRBJ1-3; D uncertain. The CDR3 nucleotides are TGTGCCAGCAGCTTAGGGGTTGTATCTGGAAACACCATATATTTT. Its translation is CASSLGVVSGNTIYF. The full variable domain, rest sourced from reference TRBV7-2 and TRBJ1-3, is GAGVSQSPSNKVTEKGKDVELRCDPISGHTALYWYRQSLGQGLEFLIYFQGNSAPDKSGLPSDRFSAERTGGSVSTLTIQRTQQEDSAVYLCASSLGVVSGNTIYFGEGSWLTVV.